This T cell receptor (beta chain) was retrieved from a study of CD8 T cells in ankylosing spondylitis. Study conclusions and caveats: Among TCR beta sequences, a motif of 7 to 9 highly homologous variants appeared characteristic of ankylosing spondylitis blood.

The germline gives CDR1 SGHAT, CDR2 FQDESV (reference sequence). This CDR3 region has 19 residues. V lost 0 bases, J lost 0 bases, and 11 bases stayed unmatched. A note on this clonotype: Its target is unknown.

Scientists made TCR beta libraries using quantitative 5'-RACE with molecular barcodes. From the 5' RACE reads, TCRdb called clonotypes with MiXCR, one entry per CDR3 protein. Of roughly 700,000 distinct CDR3 sequences in the sample, around 20% were seen once. The source of this sequence is a male donor with ankylosing spondylitis. What was sequenced was blood, either unsorted or a sorted T cell fraction (not recorded which). The chain carries TRBV11-1 and TRBJ2-3; 8 nucleotides match TRBD1. CDR3 in amino acids: CASSLASTGAVTSTDTQYF. The CDR3 DNA is TGTGCCAGCAGCTTAGCTTCGACAGGGGCCGTTACTAGCACAGATACGCAGTATTTT.